The 13 T cell receptor beta chains given below trace back to one sample, sequenced in a study of shared clonotypes between healthy human individuals. Libraries were prepared by immunoSEQ multiplex PCR; TCRdb keeps only in-frame clonotypes and omits some of them. There are 950,000 to 1,100,000 clones in the sample; approximately 76% occur only once, and around 1.5% lies in the top ten. Sequenced input: memory CD4+ T cells sorted from blood. Subset here: CD45RA-negative fraction. The receptors were gathered from a man aged 18-30 years in good health.

The chain carries TRBV7-2 and TRBJ2-5, with D perhaps assigned TRBD1 or TRBD2 (5 bases each). The V end lost 8 bases, the J end lost 5 bases, and 18 bases lay between the germline ends. Germline values: CDR1 SGHTA, CDR2 FQGNSA. CDR3 length: 14 residues. CDR3 amino acids: CASGGYSSQETQYF. The CDR3 DNA reads TGTGCCAGCGGGGGATACTCAAGCCAGGAGACCCAGTACTTC.

The chain is built from TRBV6-6 and TRBJ1-2, with 7 bases that match TRBD1. The CDR3 spans 12 residues. J was trimmed by 7 bases and V by 4 bases; bases with no gene match: 3. CDR1 and CDR2 from the germline V gene are MNHNY and SVGAGI (reference sequence). CDR3 residues: CASSLQGGGYTF. CDR3 in DNA: TGTGCCAGCAGTTTGCAGGGGGGTGGCTACACCTTC.

This clone was counted between two and nine times. J is TRBJ2-6 and V is TRBV18, with TRBD1 matching over 8 bases. The CDR3 runs 18 residues. The J segment lost 2 bases and the V segment lost 6 bases, leaving 12 bases of the junction unmatched. Looked up from germline, CDR1 is KGHSH and CDR2 is LQKENI. CDR3 DNA: TGTGCCAGCTCCCCGAGGGAAACAGGGGGAGCTGGGGCCAACGTCCTGACTTTC. This sequence encodes CASSPRETGGAGANVLTF.

The chain couples TRBV10-3 to TRBJ2-7, with TRBD1 matching 10 bases. V lost 5 bases, J lost 4 bases, and 5 bases stayed unmatched. This CDR3 has 14 amino acids. Germline V lookup: CDR1 ENHRY, CDR2 SYGVKD. The CDR3 DNA follows: TGTGCCATCAGTCCGGGACAGGGGAGTTACGAGCAGTACTTC. Translation gives CAISPGQGSYEQYF.

This clone was seen a handful of times. This chain joins TRBV6-5 and TRBJ1-6; D uncertain. The V end was cut by 5 bases, the J end by 9 bases, with 14 bases between. Germline CDR1 reads MNHEY; CDR2 reads SVGAGI. CDR3 length: 14 amino acids. In DNA form, the CDR3 reads TGTGCCAGCAGTGTGAAGGGAATTAGTTCACCCCTCCACTTT. This encodes CASSVKGISSPLHF.

A word on this clone: A junction boundary mismatches the germline segment, possibly from a read error. V usage is TRBV5-8 and J usage is TRBJ2-5; the D call may be TRBD1 or TRBD2 (6 bases each). Looked up from germline, CDR1 is SGHTS and CDR2 is YDEGEE. The CDR3 covers 16 residues. CDR3 bases: TGTGCCAGCAGTTTGGACAGCAGGGGACTCCAAGAGACCCAGTACTTC. Its protein product is CASSLDSRGLQETQYF. The full variable domain, in which reference TRBV5-8 and TRBJ2-5 provide the parts outside the CDR3, is EAGVTQSPTHLIKTRGQQATLRCSPISGHTSVYWYQQALGLGLQFLLWYDEGEERNRGNFPPRFSGRQFPNYSSELNVNALELEDSALYLCASSLDSRGLQETQYFGPGTRLLVL.

The chain joins TRBV28 to TRBJ1-2, with 7 bases fitting TRBD1. The CDR3 totals 12 residues. After removal of 6 bases from V and 8 bases from J, the junction contained 6 bases not matched to a gene. The germline V gene encodes CDR1 MDHEN and CDR2 SYDVKM. CDR3 residues: CASSRDRRGYTF. CDR3 nucleotide sequence: TGTGCCAGCAGCCGGGACAGAAGGGGCTACACCTTC.

V gene TRBV19 combines with J gene TRBJ1-3; 8 nucleotides align to TRBD1. From germline, CDR1 is LNHDA and CDR2 SQIVND (reference sequence). This CDR3 is built from 15 residues. Trimming cost V 7 bases and J 4 bases; bases outside gene matches: 9. The CDR3 nucleotides read TGTGCCAGTATCGAGGACAGGGCGTCCGGAAACACCATATATTTT. This encodes CASIEDRASGNTIYF.

The V gene is TRBV5-4, the J gene TRBJ1-2; D uncertain. The V end lost 4 bases, the J end lost 4 bases, and 14 bases lay between the germline ends. The CDR3 runs to 14 residues. CDR1 SGHNT and CDR2 YYREEE come from the germline V gene (reference sequence). CDR3 sequence (DNA): TGTGCCAGCAGCACCTCCACGGGTGGCTATGGCTACACCTTC. Its protein is CASSTSTGGYGYTF. Filled out from reference TRBV5-4 and TRBJ1-2, the complete variable domain reads ETGVTQSPTHLIKTRGQQVTLRCSSQSGHNTVSWYQQALGQGPQFIFQYYREEENGRGNFPPRFSGLQFPNYSSELNVNALELDDSALYLCASSTSTGGYGYTFGSGTRLTVV.

The gene calls are TRBV5-1 and TRBJ2-4; a possible D gene is TRBD2 (8 bases). V shed 4 bases and J shed 10 bases, with 24 bases lying between them. The germline V gene encodes CDR1 SGHRS and CDR2 YFSETQ. CDR3 length equals 16 residues. Here the CDR3 reads CASSQGFGRGLEIQYF. CDR3 coding DNA: TGCGCCAGCAGCCAAGGGTTCGGGAGGGGGCTTGAGATTCAGTACTTC.

This clone was found once. The rearrangement links TRBV5-1 to TRBJ2-3; D ambiguous. In germline, CDR1 is SGHRS, CDR2 YFSETQ. The CDR3 spans 15 residues. The ends were cut back, 3 bases at V and 6 bases at J, with 17 bases in the middle. The CDR3 region has the DNA TGCGCCAGCAGCTCACCAGTCGACTCGAGGGATACGCAGTATTTT. Amino acid sequence: CASSSPVDSRDTQYF.

This chain uses TRBV18 with TRBJ2-1, with TRBD1 identical over 10 bases. The germline gives CDR1 KGHSH, CDR2 LQKENI. CDR3 length: 14 residues. Trimming at V came to 4 bases and at J to 7 bases, leaving 4 bases not matched to a gene. CDR3 sequence: CASSLGTGENEQFF. DNA of the CDR3: TGTGCCAGCTCACTAGGGACAGGGGAAAATGAGCAGTTCTTC.

This clone appeared a single time. The rearrangement joins TRBV4-1 to TRBJ2-1; 7 bases are shared with TRBD2. The V gene end was trimmed by 0 bases and the J gene end by 4 bases; junction bases not matched to a gene: 6. CDR1 is MGHRA and CDR2 is YSYEKL in the germline V gene. The CDR3 totals 16 residues. Here the CDR3 DNA reads TGCGCCAGCAGCCAAGATCCGCCTAGCGGATACAATGAGCAGTTCTTC. Its translation: CASSQDPPSGYNEQFF.